The TCR beta chain under discussion was sequenced for a study of T cell changes during pregnancy in multiple sclerosis. The junction had 7 bases not matched to a gene; V was cut back by 10 bases and J by 0 bases. This CDR3 is 15 amino acids long. Per the germline V gene, CDR1 is MNHEY and CDR2 is SVGAGI. Some clones are missing from TCRdb's copy, which holds only in-frame ones; the method was immunoSEQ multiplex PCR. Of about 27,000 clones listed, 88% are singletons. The sequence was obtained from a female donor with multiple sclerosis, enrolled in a pregnancy study. The chain employs TRBV6-5 and TRBJ2-5; 11 positions agree with TRBD2. The sample was CD8+ T cells from peripheral blood mononuclear cells, taken in the second trimester of pregnancy. CDR3 loop: CATRPLAGDQETQYF. Written as DNA, the CDR3 is TGTGCCACCCGACCACTAGCGGGGGACCAAGAGACCCAGTACTTC.